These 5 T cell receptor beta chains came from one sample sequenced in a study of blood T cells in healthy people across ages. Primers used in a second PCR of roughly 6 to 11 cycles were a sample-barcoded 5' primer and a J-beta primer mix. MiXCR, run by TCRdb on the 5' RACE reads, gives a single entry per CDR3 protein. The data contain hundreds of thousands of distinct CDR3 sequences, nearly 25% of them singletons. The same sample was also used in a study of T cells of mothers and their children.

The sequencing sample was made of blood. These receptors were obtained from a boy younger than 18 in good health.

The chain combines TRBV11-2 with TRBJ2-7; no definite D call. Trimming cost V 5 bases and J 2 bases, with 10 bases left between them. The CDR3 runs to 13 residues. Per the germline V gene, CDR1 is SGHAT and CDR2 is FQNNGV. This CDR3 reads CASSRQETYEQYF. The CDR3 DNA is TGTGCCAGCAGCCGCCAGGAGACCTACGAGCAGTACTTC.

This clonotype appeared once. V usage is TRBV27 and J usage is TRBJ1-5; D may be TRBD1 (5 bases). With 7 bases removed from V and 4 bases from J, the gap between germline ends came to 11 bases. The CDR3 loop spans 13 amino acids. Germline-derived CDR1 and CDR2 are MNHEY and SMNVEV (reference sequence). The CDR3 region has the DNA TGTGCCAGCACGGCAGGGATAAATCAGCCCCAGCATTTT. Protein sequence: CASTAGINQPQHF.

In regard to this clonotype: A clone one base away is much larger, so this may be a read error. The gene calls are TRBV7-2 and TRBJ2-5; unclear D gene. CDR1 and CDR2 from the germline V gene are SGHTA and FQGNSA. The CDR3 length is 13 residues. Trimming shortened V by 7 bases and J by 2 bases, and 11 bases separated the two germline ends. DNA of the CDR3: TGTGCCAGCACCTTCGCCGGGCAAGAGACCCAGTACTTC. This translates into CASTFAGQETQYF. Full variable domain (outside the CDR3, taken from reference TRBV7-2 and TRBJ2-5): GAGVSQSPSNKVTEKGKDVELRCDPISGHTALYWYRQSLGQGLEFLIYFQGNSAPDKSGLPSDRFSAERTGGSVSTLTIQRTQQEDSAVYLCASTFAGQETQYFGPGTRLLVL.

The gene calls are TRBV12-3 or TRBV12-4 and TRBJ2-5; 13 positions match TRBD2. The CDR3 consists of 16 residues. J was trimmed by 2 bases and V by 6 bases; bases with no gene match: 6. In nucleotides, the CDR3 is TGTGCCAGCAGGGACCGGACTAGCGGGGGTCAAGAGACCCAGTACTTC. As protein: CASRDRTSGGQETQYF.

The CDR3 coding sequence is TGTGCCAGCAGCGTCCGAGATAATTCACCCCTCCACTTT. Its protein is CASSVRDNSPLHF. The chain has TRBV3-1 and TRBJ1-6; D call uncertain. V was shortened by 5 bases and J by 5 bases, with 7 bases between the two germline ends. Germline V gene lookup returns CDR1 LGHDT and CDR2 YNNKEL (reference sequence). This CDR3 contains 13 residues.